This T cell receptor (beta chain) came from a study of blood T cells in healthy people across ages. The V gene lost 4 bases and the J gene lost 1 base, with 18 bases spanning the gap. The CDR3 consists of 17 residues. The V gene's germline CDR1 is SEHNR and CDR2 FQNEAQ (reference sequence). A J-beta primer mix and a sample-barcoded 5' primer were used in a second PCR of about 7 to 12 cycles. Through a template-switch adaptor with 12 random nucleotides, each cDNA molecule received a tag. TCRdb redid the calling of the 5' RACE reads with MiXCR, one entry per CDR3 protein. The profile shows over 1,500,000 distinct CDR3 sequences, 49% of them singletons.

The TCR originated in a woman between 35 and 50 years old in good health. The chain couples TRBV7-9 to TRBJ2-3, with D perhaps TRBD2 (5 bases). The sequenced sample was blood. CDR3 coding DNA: TGTGCCAGCAGCTGGAGGACCAACCACCCACGCACAGATACGCAGTATTTT. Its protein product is CASSWRTNHPRTDTQYF.